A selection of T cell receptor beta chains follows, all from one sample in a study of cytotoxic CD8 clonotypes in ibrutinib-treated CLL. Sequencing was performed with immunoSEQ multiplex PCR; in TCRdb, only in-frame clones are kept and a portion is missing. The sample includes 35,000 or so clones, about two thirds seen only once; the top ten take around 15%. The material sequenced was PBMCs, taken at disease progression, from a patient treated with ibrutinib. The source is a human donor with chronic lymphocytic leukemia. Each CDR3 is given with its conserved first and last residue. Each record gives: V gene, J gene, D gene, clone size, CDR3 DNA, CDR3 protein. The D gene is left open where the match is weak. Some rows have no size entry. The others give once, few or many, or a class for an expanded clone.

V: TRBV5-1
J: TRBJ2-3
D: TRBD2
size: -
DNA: TGCGCCAGCAGCTCCCTAGCGGGGCCCGGGACAGATACGCAGTATTTT
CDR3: CASSSLAGPGTDTQYF

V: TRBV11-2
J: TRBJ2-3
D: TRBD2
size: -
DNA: TGTGCCAGCATGCCTAGCGGGGGGGAGGATACGCAGTATTTT
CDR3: CASMPSGGEDTQYF

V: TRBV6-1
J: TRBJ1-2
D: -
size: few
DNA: TGTGCCAGCAGTGAAGCGCTTGGCCGAGCTAACTATGGCTACACCTTC
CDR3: CASSEALGRANYGYTF

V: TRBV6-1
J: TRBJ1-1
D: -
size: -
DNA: TGTGCCGGGAAACTTACCCAGAACACTGAAGCTTTCTTT
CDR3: CAGKLTQNTEAFF

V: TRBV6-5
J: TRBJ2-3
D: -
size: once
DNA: TGTGCCAGCAGTTACCGGACACGGACAGATACGCAGTATTTT
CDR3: CASSYRTRTDTQYF

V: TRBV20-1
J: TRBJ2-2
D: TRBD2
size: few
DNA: TGCAGTGTCTCGCGGGGGGGCCGGCTGTTTTTT
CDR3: CSVSRGGRLFF

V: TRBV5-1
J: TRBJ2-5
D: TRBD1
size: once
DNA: TGCGCCTCCAACCTGGGACAGGGGGCTGGAGAGACCCAGTACTTC
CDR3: CASNLGQGAGETQYF

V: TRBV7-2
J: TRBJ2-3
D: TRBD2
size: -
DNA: TGTGCCAGCAGCACTGGACTAGCGGGGGGGCGAATAGATACGCAGTATTTT
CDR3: CASSTGLAGGRIDTQYF

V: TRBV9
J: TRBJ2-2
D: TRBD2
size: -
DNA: TGTGCCAGCAGCCCCCTCGGCGGGGGGGCCCCCGGGGAGCTGTTTTTT
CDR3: CASSPLGGGAPGELFF

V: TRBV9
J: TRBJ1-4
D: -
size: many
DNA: TGTGCCAGCAGCGTAGACCTCGGGGCCGGTGAAAAACTGTTTTTT
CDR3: CASSVDLGAGEKLFF

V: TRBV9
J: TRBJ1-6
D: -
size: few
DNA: TGTGCCAGCACAGAGTTCCCCCAGGGCGGTTCACCCCTCCACTTT
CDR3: CASTEFPQGGSPLHF

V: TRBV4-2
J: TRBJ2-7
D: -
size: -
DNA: TGTGCCAGCAGCTTGGCCGTAGGGGTCGGGGAGCAGTACTTC
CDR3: CASSLAVGVGEQYF

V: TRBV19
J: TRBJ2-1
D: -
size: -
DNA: TGTGCCAGTAGTATAAACTTGGACTCCTACAATGAGCAGTTCTTC
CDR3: CASSINLDSYNEQFF

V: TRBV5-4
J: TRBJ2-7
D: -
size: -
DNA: TGTGCCAGCAGCCCGGAGAGGAGGGGGTCGGTGTACTTC
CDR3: CASSPERRGSVYF

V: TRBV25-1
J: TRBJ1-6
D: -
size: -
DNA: TGTGCCAGCAGTGAAGTCGGGGCTTCACCCCTCCACTTT
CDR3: CASSEVGASPLHF

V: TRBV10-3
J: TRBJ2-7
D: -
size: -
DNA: TGTGCCATGGCGGCGGCATGGGGCGAGCAGTACTTC
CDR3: CAMAAAWGEQYF

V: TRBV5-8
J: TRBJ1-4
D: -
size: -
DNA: TGTGCCAGCAGCCTAGGAACAAATGAAAAACTGTTTTTT
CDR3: CASSLGTNEKLFF

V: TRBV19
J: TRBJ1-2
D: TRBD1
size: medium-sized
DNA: TGTGCCAGTAGTTCCCGGACAGGGACGCGTGGCTACACCTTC
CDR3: CASSSRTGTRGYTF

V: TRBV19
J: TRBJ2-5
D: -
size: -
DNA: TGTGCCAGTAGTAACAGACTCGATTCGGCAGGAACTCTCCAAGAGACCCAGTACTTC
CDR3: CASSNRLDSAGTLQETQYF

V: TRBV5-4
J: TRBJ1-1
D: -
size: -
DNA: TGTGCCAGCAGCCCCCGGGGCGGGTCTGAAGCTTTCTTT
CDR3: CASSPRGGSEAFF

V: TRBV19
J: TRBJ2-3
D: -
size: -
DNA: TGTGCCAGTAGTATAGTTGGCCGCACAGATACGCAGTATTTT
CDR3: CASSIVGRTDTQYF

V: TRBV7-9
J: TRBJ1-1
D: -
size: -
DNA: TGTGCCAGCAGCTTAGCGCCGGGGGGCACTGAAGCTTTCTTT
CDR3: CASSLAPGGTEAFF

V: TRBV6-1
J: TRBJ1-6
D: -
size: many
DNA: TGTGCCAGCAGCGTCGGGGACGCCTATAATTCACCCCTCCACTTT
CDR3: CASSVGDAYNSPLHF

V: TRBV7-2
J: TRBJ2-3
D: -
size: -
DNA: TGTGCCAGCAGCTTAGCTTCGAATACGCAGTATTTT
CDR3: CASSLASNTQYF

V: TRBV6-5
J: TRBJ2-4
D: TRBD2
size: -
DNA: TGTGCCAGCAGTCAGGCGGGGGGGAACATTCAGTACTTC
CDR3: CASSQAGGNIQYF

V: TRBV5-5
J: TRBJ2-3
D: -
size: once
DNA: TGTGCCAGCAGCTTTCTCCAGGGGCGGAAAACAGATACGCAGTATTTT
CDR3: CASSFLQGRKTDTQYF

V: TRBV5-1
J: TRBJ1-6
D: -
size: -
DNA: TGCGCCAGCAGCTTGGAAGGGGTTGGTTCACCCCTCCACTTT
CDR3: CASSLEGVGSPLHF

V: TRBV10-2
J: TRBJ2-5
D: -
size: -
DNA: TGCGCCAGTGGGTTTACGGGGGAGACCCAGTACTTC
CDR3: CASGFTGETQYF

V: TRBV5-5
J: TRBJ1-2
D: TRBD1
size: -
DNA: TGTGCCAGCAGCTTCTCGATAGGACAGGGCTATGGCTACACCTTC
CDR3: CASSFSIGQGYGYTF

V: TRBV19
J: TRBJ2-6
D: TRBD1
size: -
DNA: TGTGCCAGTAGTAGGGGGACAGGGGGCTCTGGGGCCAACGTCCTGACTTTC
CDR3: CASSRGTGGSGANVLTF

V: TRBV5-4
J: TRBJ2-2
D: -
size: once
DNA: TGTGCCAGCACCCGGATTGGCGCCGACACCGGGGAGCTGTTTTTT
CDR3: CASTRIGADTGELFF

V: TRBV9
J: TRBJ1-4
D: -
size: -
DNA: TGTGCCAGCAGCCCAGGGTGGGGCCCTAGTGAAAAACTGTTTTTT
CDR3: CASSPGWGPSEKLFF

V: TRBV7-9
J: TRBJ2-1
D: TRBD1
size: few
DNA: TGTGCCAGCAGCTCCGCGGAGACAGGGCTGGGGCAGTTCTTC
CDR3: CASSSAETGLGQFF

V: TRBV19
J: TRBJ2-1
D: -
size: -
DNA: TGTGCCAGTAGTATGTCAAGGACAGTTTGGTCCTACAATGAGCAGTTCTTC
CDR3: CASSMSRTVWSYNEQFF

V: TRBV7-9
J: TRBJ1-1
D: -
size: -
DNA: TGTGCCAGCAGCGCCAAGGGGGGCATCACTGAAGCTTTCTTT
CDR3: CASSAKGGITEAFF

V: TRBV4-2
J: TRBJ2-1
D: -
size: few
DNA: TGTGCCAGCAGCCAAGGGGGTTTCCGGGGAGACAATGAGCAGTTCTTC
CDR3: CASSQGGFRGDNEQFF

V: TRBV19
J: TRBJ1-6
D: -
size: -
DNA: TGTGCCAGTCGTCCTGGCGGCTTTGGGAATAATAATTCACCCCTCCACTTT
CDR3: CASRPGGFGNNNSPLHF

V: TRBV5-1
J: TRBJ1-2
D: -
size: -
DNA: TGCGCCAGCAGCTTGGACAGGACCTATGGCTACACCTTC
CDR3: CASSLDRTYGYTF

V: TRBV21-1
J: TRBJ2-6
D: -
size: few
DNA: TGTGCCAGCAGCACTTCTTCAGGACAAGAGGGAAAAAGGTCCGGGGCCAACGTCCTGACTTTC
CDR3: CASSTSSGQEGKRSGANVLTF

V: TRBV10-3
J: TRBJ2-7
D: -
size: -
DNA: TGTGCCATCATGGGCAGCTCCTACGAGCAGTACTTC
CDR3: CAIMGSSYEQYF

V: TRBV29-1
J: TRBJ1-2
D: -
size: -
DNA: TGCAGCGTTGCCGGGAGATCCAACTATGGCTACACCTTC
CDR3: CSVAGRSNYGYTF

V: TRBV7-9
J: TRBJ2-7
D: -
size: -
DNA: TGTGCCAGCAGCTTAGTAGGGGCGCGCAACGAGCAGTACTTC
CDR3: CASSLVGARNEQYF

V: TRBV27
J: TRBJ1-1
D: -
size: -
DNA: TGTGCCAGCAGTCGAGACATGAACACTGAAGCTTTCTTT
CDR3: CASSRDMNTEAFF

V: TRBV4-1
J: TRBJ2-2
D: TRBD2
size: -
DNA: TGCGCCAGCAGAGACGGCACTAGCGGGGGGGCAGGTTACGCCGGGGAGCTGTTTTTT
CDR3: CASRDGTSGGAGYAGELFF

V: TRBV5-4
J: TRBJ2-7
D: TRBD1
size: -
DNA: TGTGCCAGCAGCCGCGACAGGGCAAGCTCCTACGAGCAGTACTTC
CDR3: CASSRDRASSYEQYF

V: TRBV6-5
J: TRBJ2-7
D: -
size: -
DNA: TGTGCCAGCAGTTACTGGGGGGGCTCGGGCGAGCAGTACTTC
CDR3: CASSYWGGSGEQYF

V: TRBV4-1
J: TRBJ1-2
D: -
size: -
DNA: TGCGCCAGCAGCCAAGATATATCGACGGCCTATGGCTACACCTTC
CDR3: CASSQDISTAYGYTF

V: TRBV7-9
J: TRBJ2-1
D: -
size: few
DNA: TGTGCCAGCAGCTTAGGTCTATCCCACTACAATGAGCAGTTCTTC
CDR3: CASSLGLSHYNEQFF

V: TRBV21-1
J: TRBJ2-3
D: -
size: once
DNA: TGTACCAGCAGCAAAGTTTCTTGCACTAGCGGGGGGGCCGCGGATACGCAGTATTTT
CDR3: CTSSKVSCTSGGAADTQYF

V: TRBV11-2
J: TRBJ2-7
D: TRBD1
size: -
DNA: TGTGCCAGCAGCCCCGGGACAGCACAAGAGCAGTACTTC
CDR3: CASSPGTAQEQYF

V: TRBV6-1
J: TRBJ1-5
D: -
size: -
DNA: TGTGCCAGCACCTCGACGGGGAATCAGCCCCAGCATTTT
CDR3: CASTSTGNQPQHF

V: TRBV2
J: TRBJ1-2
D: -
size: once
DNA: TGTGCCAGCAGCGGACTCGAGGCTTCCACCTTC
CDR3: CASSGLEASTF

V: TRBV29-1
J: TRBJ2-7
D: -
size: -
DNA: TGCAGCGTTGTGGTCGGCCCAGGGTCCTACGAGCAGTACTTC
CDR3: CSVVVGPGSYEQYF

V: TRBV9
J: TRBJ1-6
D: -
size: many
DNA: TGTGCCAGCAGCGTAGATTGGACGGGATATAATTCACCCCTCCACTTT
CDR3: CASSVDWTGYNSPLHF

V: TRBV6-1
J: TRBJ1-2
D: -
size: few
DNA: TGTGCCAGCAGTGATCGGGGGAACTATGGCTACACCTTC
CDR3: CASSDRGNYGYTF

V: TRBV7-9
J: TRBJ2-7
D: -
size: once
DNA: TGTGCCAGCAGCCAAGTCAGCCTCCCTTTCTCCTACGAGCAGTACTTC
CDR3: CASSQVSLPFSYEQYF

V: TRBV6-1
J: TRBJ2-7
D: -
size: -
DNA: TGTGCCAGCAGTGTTGAGGGGCGGTACGAGCAGTACTTC
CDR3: CASSVEGRYEQYF

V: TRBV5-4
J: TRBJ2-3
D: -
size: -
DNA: TGTGCCAGCAGCCCGGGGACCACAGATACGCAGTATTTT
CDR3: CASSPGTTDTQYF

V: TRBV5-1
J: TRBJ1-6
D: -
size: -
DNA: TGCGCCAGCAGCCCCGACGCGGGATATAATTCACCCCTCCACTTT
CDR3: CASSPDAGYNSPLHF

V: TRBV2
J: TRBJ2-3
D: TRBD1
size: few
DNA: TGTGCCAGCGTGGGACAGGCCAAGTGGCAGTATTTT
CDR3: CASVGQAKWQYF